Below are 14 T cell receptor beta chains sequenced from a single sample in a study of cytomegalovirus exposure and HLA in healthy donors. Here immunoSEQ multiplex PCR was the method, and the copy in TCRdb shows in-frame clones only, minus some. The data show approximately 99,000 clones, approximately 85% seen once. Sequencing input: PBMCs. These receptors all come from a young woman in good health and CMV-seronegative.

The chain carries TRBV10-3 and TRBJ2-7; maybe TRBD2 (6 bases). The V gene's germline CDR1 is ENHRY and CDR2 SYGVKD. The V end was cut by 4 bases, the J end by 6 bases, with 10 bases between. The CDR3 loop spans 12 amino acids. The CDR3 reads CAISGTSREQYF. The DNA for the CDR3 is TGTGCCATCAGTGGCACTAGCCGCGAGCAGTACTTC.

The chain recombines TRBV27 with TRBJ2-1; D is perhaps TRBD2 (6 bases). The CDR3 length is 14 residues. Germline lookup yields CDR1 MNHEY and CDR2 SMNVEV (reference sequence). V was pared by 3 bases and J by 5 bases, with 11 bases between. CDR3 residues: CASSFLEGNNEQFF. The CDR3 nucleotides read TGTGCCAGCAGTTTTCTGGAGGGCAACAATGAGCAGTTCTTC.

This clone came up a few times. The chain couples TRBV7-9 to TRBJ1-1; weak D call: TRBD1 (6 bases). This CDR3 region has 14 residues. Germline V gene lookup returns CDR1 SEHNR and CDR2 FQNEAQ (reference sequence). V was shortened by 1 base and J by 2 bases, with 8 bases between the two germline ends. CDR3 amino acids: CASSLVGGNTEAFF. DNA of the CDR3: TGTGCCAGCAGCTTAGTTGGGGGCAACACTGAAGCTTTCTTT.

J is TRBJ1-1 and V is TRBV28, with 8 bases identical to TRBD1. Germline V lookup: CDR1 MDHEN, CDR2 SYDVKM. This CDR3 has 14 residues. J gave up 5 bases and V 6 bases, and 8 bases lay outside the gene matches. CDR3 DNA: TGTGCCAGCAGACCCTGGACAGGGTTGACTGAAGCTTTCTTT. Translation gives CASRPWTGLTEAFF.

This sequence joins TRBV27 and TRBJ1-2; 8 nucleotides align to TRBD1. The CDR3 length is 13 residues. The V segment lost 3 bases and the J segment 6 bases; nucleotides outside the gene matches: 3. Looked up from germline, CDR1 is MNHEY and CDR2 is SMNVEV (reference sequence). The CDR3 DNA reads as TGTGCCAGCAGTTTCCACAGGGGGGATGGCTACACCTTC. This gives the protein CASSFHRGDGYTF.

Only a few counts were recorded for this clone. The rearrangement uses TRBV30 and TRBJ2-3, with 7 bases aligning to TRBD1. The V gene's germline CDR1 is GTSNPN and CDR2 SVGIG (reference sequence). The CDR3 has 15 residues. The junction had 12 bases not matched to a gene; V was cut back by 7 bases and J by 2 bases. Here the CDR3 DNA reads TGTGCCTTTCCCGACGGGACAGAAAACACAGATACGCAGTATTTT. Protein sequence: CAFPDGTENTDTQYF. Full variable domain (outside the CDR3, taken from reference TRBV30 and TRBJ2-3): SQTIHQWPATLVQPVGSPLSLECTVEGTSNPNLYWYRQAAGRGLQLLFYSVGIGQISSEVPQNLSASRPQDRQFILSSKKLLLSDSGFYLCAFPDGTENTDTQYFGPGTRLTVL.

V usage is TRBV10-1 and J usage is TRBJ1-1; tentative D call: TRBD1 (6 bases). Trimming pared 10 bases from V and 4 bases from J, leaving 10 bases between. Germline V CDR1 and CDR2: WNHNN, SYGVQD (reference sequence). The CDR3 has 11 amino acids. This CDR3 is CAKRTATEAFF. In DNA form, the CDR3 reads TGCGCCAAACGGACAGCCACTGAAGCTTTCTTT.

This chain uses TRBV2 with TRBJ2-5; 11 bases map to TRBD2. Germline V lookup: CDR1 SNHLY, CDR2 FYNNEI. With 3 bases clipped from V and 4 bases from J, the junction kept 7 bases outside the gene matches. The CDR3 runs 16 residues. CDR3 nucleotides: TGTGCCAGCAGTGATCCTAGCGGGGGGTTGGGAGAGACCCAGTACTTC. It codes for CASSDPSGGLGETQYF.

V is TRBV7-9 and J is TRBJ2-7; 7 nucleotides align to TRBD2. With V trimmed by 7 bases and J by 6 bases, 12 bases remained unmatched. In germline, CDR1 is SEHNR, CDR2 FQNEAQ (reference sequence). This CDR3 has 14 residues. DNA for the CDR3: TGTGCCAGCACCCCGGGCAGCGGGGCCGGCGAGCAGTACTTC. The encoded protein is CASTPGSGAGEQYF.

The V and J genes are TRBV28 and TRBJ2-7; the D is unclear. V lost 5 bases and J 0 bases, leaving 11 bases between the germline ends. This CDR3 comprises 14 residues. In germline, CDR1 is MDHEN, CDR2 SYDVKM. The CDR3 here is CASSPTISSYEQYF. CDR3 nucleotides: TGTGCCAGCAGTCCGACAATTAGCTCCTACGAGCAGTACTTC. The complete variable domain, with remaining parts taken from reference TRBV28 and TRBJ2-7, reads DVKVTQSSRYLVKRTGEKVFLECVQDMDHENMFWYRQDPGLGLRLIYFSYDVKMKEKGDIPEGYSVSREKKERFSLILESASTNQTSMYLCASSPTISSYEQYFGPGTRLTVT.

This sequence joins TRBV27 and TRBJ2-2; no reliable D call. Germline V gene sequence: CDR1 MNHEY, CDR2 SMNVEV (reference sequence). Trimming took 2 bases from V and 7 from J, leaving 11 bases between them. The length of the CDR3 is 14 residues. CDR3 loop: CASSLGADYGELFF. CDR3 nucleotide sequence: TGTGCCAGCAGTTTAGGAGCCGATTACGGGGAGCTGTTTTTT.

This clone was detected once. The chain employs TRBV28 and TRBJ2-1, with 7 bases that match TRBD2. Germline V gene sequence: CDR1 MDHEN, CDR2 SYDVKM. The CDR3 totals 16 residues. With V trimmed by 1 base and J by 0 bases, 3 bases remained unmatched. The CDR3 here is CASSLSAGVSYNEQFF. DNA of the CDR3: TGTGCCAGCAGTTTATCCGCGGGGGTCTCCTACAATGAGCAGTTCTTC.

The chain uses TRBV7-2 and TRBJ1-2; 10 bases map to TRBD1. The CDR3 is 14 amino acids. The junction had 5 bases not matched to a gene; V was cut back by 5 bases and J by 5 bases. Germline lookup yields CDR1 SGHTA and CDR2 FQGNSA. The CDR3 bases are TGTGCCAGCAGCGAGAGGACAGGGGGGTATGGCTACACCTTC. It codes for CASSERTGGYGYTF.

V gene TRBV6-4 combines with J gene TRBJ2-6, with D maybe TRBD2 (6 bases). The V gene's germline CDR1 is MRHNA and CDR2 SNTAGT. Trimming cost V 4 bases and J 2 bases, with 6 bases left between them. The CDR3 spans 14 residues. CDR3 protein: CASSGGAGANVLTF. Here the CDR3 DNA reads TGTGCCAGCAGTGGGGGGGCTGGGGCCAACGTCCTGACTTTC.